Sequencing of this TCR beta chain was carried out in a study of blood T cell repertoires in COVID-19. This clone was detected only a few times. This sample includes further DNA sequences coding for the same CDR3. Germline lookup yields CDR1 SGDLS and CDR2 YYNGEE. The CDR3 totals 15 residues. V gave up 4 bases and J gave up 6 bases; unmatched junction bases: 8. Clones were sequenced by immunoSEQ multiplex PCR, and TCRdb holds only the in-frame ones, with some missing. The sample includes fewer than 55,000 clones, around 68% seen only once; the top ten take 7.5% to 9%. The chain uses TRBV9 and TRBJ2-7; 12 bases fit TRBD1. The origin of this receptor is a woman in her 70s with acute or convalescent COVID-19. Sequencing was carried out using peripheral blood. The CDR3 DNA is TGTGCCAGCAGCCCCACCCGGGACAGGGGGCCCGAGCAGTACTTC. Protein product: CASSPTRDRGPEQYF.